This T cell receptor beta chain was sequenced during a study of shared clonotypes between healthy human individuals. This clone was seen a few times. V was pared by 4 bases and J by 5 bases, with 16 bases between. This CDR3 has 15 amino acids. The germline gives CDR1 SGHRS, CDR2 YFSETQ. Clones were sequenced by immunoSEQ multiplex PCR, and TCRdb holds only the in-frame ones, with some missing. The table includes 1 million to 1.2 million clones, 60% to 85% detected once. The material sequenced was memory CD4+ T cells from PBMCs. Stated subset: CD45RA-negative fraction. The TCR was taken from a man aged 18 to 29 in good health. Some clones in this sample may be carry-over from other donors' samples. V and J are TRBV5-1 and TRBJ1-5; possibly TRBD1 for D (5 bases). CDR3 sequence: CASSPTGGGDQPQHF. The CDR3 DNA is TGCGCCAGCAGCCCTACGGGGGGTGGCGATCAGCCCCAGCATTTT.